Presented here are 30 T cell receptor beta chains from one specimen sequenced in a study of beta chain features in type 1 diabetes (dated by TCRdb to the late 2010s). Paper-wide results and their limitations: Type 1 diabetes patients showed a moderate but significant shortening of TCRB CDR3 length in all four CD4+ subsets.

These TCRs are of unknown antigen specificity. Library preparation was by the immunoSEQ multiplex PCR assay. The High Capacity cDNA Reverse Transcription Kit was used to reverse transcribe all of the isolated RNA, meaning that expressed TCRB transcripts were what got sequenced. TCRdb stores this immuneACCESS table with in-frame sequences only. Part of the clones is absent; in the studies checked, under half of the shortfall reflects unresolved V genes, and no reason is known for the rest. This sample lists about 710,000 clones; more than 12% were detected once. The ten largest make up 0.04% of the sample. The material sequenced was naive CD4+ T cells from blood. The cell subset or site label here, explained by the study, means: true naive CD4+ T cells. The receptors were gathered from a man younger than 35 with type 1 diabetes.

This clone was recorded a few times. The chain recombines TRBV7-3 with TRBJ1-2, with D unclear. Per the germline V gene, CDR1 is SGHTA and CDR2 is FQGTGA. The CDR3 contains 14 residues. Trimming removed 1 base from V and 3 bases from J, with 9 bases in between. The DNA for the CDR3 is TGTGCCAGCAGCTTAAGTGCGGAGGACTATGGCTACACCTTC. This gives the protein CASSLSAEDYGYTF.

This clone was seen a handful of times. The V gene is TRBV15, the J gene TRBJ2-2, with 7 bases aligning to TRBD1. Germline CDR1 reads LNHNV; CDR2 reads YYDKDF (reference sequence). V dropped 0 bases and J dropped 3; count of bases not matched to a gene: 7. CDR3 length equals 17 residues. CDR3 nucleotides: TGTGCCACCAGCAGAGATGGGCAGGGGGTCCACACCGGGGAGCTGTTTTTT. Translated, it gives CATSRDGQGVHTGELFF. Supplemented by reference TRBV15 and TRBJ2-2, the full variable domain reads DAMVIQNPRYQVTQFGKPVTLSCSQTLNHNVMYWYQQKSSQAPKLLFHYYDKDFNNEADTPDNFQSRRPNTSFCFLDIRSPGLGDTAMYLCATSRDGQGVHTGELFFGEGSRLTVL.

This clone was seen a handful of times. The chain employs TRBV30 and TRBJ2-1; a weak D match, TRBD1 (6 bases). Germline values: CDR1 GTSNPN, CDR2 SVGIG (reference sequence). Trimming took 2 bases from V and 8 from J, leaving 10 bases between them. The CDR3 runs to 12 residues. CDR3 bases: TGTGCCTGGAGTTCTGGGGGCGATGAGCAGTTCTTC. Amino acids: CAWSSGGDEQFF.

This clone was detected only a few times. CDR3 in DNA: TGTGCCAGCAGCCAGGGCCGGCAAGAGACCCAGTACTTC. This sequence encodes CASSQGRQETQYF. The V call is TRBV7-3, the J call TRBJ2-5; D perhaps matches TRBD1 (5 bases). Trimming cost V 5 bases and J 2 bases, with 9 bases left between them. Germline V CDR1 and CDR2: SGHTA, FQGTGA. The CDR3 has 13 residues.

This clone was detected a few times. CDR3 in amino acids: CASSFSQGVHHGYTF. As DNA, the CDR3 is TGTGCCAGCAGCTTTTCACAGGGCGTACATCATGGCTACACCTTC. The chain recombines TRBV7-2 with TRBJ1-2; possible D gene TRBD1, 6 bases. Germline CDR1 SGHTA, CDR2 FQGNSA. V lost 3 bases, J lost 6 bases, and 17 bases lay in between. The CDR3 loop spans 15 amino acids.

Only a few counts were recorded for this clone. The chain employs TRBV19 and TRBJ2-1; TRBD1 matches 8 bases. Looked up from germline, CDR1 is LNHDA and CDR2 is SQIVND (reference sequence). The CDR3 has 12 amino acids. V dropped 9 bases and J dropped 8; count of bases not matched to a gene: 6. The CDR3 DNA reads TGTGCCAGCTCTGACAGGGGCGATGAGCAGTTCTTC. It translates to CASSDRGDEQFF.

This clone has more than one count but fewer than ten. V gene TRBV4-1 combines with J gene TRBJ1-2; D is unresolved. CDR3 length equals 15 residues. V gave up 1 base and J gave up 0 bases, with 9 bases separating them. The germline CDR1 and CDR2 sequences are MGHRA and YSYEKL. The CDR3: CASSQGGWTNYGYTF. CDR3 DNA sequence: TGCGCCAGCAGCCAAGGGGGATGGACTAACTATGGCTACACCTTC.

V and J are TRBV2 and TRBJ1-2, with D tentatively TRBD1 (5 bases). With 6 bases removed from V and 7 bases from J, the gap between germline ends came to 15 bases. Germline V gene sequence: CDR1 SNHLY, CDR2 FYNNEI. CDR3 length equals 13 residues. The CDR3 loop is CASSGQGHGGYTF. Written as DNA, the CDR3 is TGTGCCAGCAGCGGTCAAGGACATGGTGGCTACACCTTC. The whole variable domain, remainder taken from reference TRBV2 and TRBJ1-2, is EPEVTQTPSHQVTQMGQEVILRCVPISNHLYFYWYRQILGQKVEFLVSFYNNEISEKSEIFDDQFSVERPDGSNFTLKIRSTKLEDSAMYFCASSGQGHGGYTFGSGTRLTVV.

V is TRBV18 and J is TRBJ2-7, with TRBD1 matching 7 bases. This CDR3 spans 14 amino acids. V shed 6 bases, J shed 4 bases, and the junction held 9 bases outside the gene matches. CDR1 KGHSH and CDR2 LQKENI come from the germline V gene. Here the CDR3 DNA reads TGTGCCAGCTCGGATACCGGGACAGATTACGAGCAGTACTTC. This sequence encodes CASSDTGTDYEQYF.

For the CDR3, the DNA is TGTGCCTGGAGTGGCCGGGGAGAGCAGTACTTC. Its protein product is CAWSGRGEQYF. The chain recombines TRBV30 with TRBJ2-7; D is possibly TRBD2 (5 bases). The V end was cut by 1 base, the J end by 7 bases, with 8 bases between. This CDR3 contains 11 residues. The germline CDR1 and CDR2 sequences are GTSNPN and SVGIG (reference sequence).

This clone was recorded a few times. The sample holds other DNA sequences that translate to the same CDR3. V gene TRBV18 combines with J gene TRBJ2-7; D may be TRBD1 or TRBD2 (5 bases each). The germline V gene has CDR1 KGHSH and CDR2 LQKENI. The CDR3 is 14 residues long. Trimming took off 3 bases at V and 2 bases at J, with 11 bases between the two ends. The CDR3 bases are TGTGCCAGCTCACCGAGGGACGGGGCCTACGAGCAGTACTTC. Translation: CASSPRDGAYEQYF.

The rearrangement uses TRBV9 and TRBJ2-7, with 8 positions matching TRBD1. This CDR3 comprises 16 residues. Germline V gene lookup returns CDR1 SGDLS and CDR2 YYNGEE. With V trimmed by 4 bases and J by 0 bases, 9 bases remained unmatched. The CDR3 sequence: CASSPIQGGSSYEQYF. In DNA, the CDR3 is TGTGCCAGCAGCCCGATACAGGGGGGTAGCTCCTACGAGCAGTACTTC.

V and J are TRBV5-1 and TRBJ2-1; 11 bases map to TRBD1. The CDR3 totals 14 residues. Germline V gene data show CDR1 as SGHRS and CDR2 as YFSETQ. After removal of 4 bases from V and 3 bases from J, the junction contained 0 bases not matched to a gene. Written as DNA, the CDR3 is TGCGCCAGCAGCGGGACAGGGGGCTACAATGAGCAGTTCTTC. It yields the protein CASSGTGGYNEQFF.

The chain uses TRBV2 and TRBJ1-1; D is undetermined. The V end lost 5 bases, the J end lost 1 base, and 11 bases lay between the germline ends. CDR3 size: 14 residues. CDR1 is SNHLY and CDR2 is FYNNEI in the germline V gene. The CDR3 nucleotides are TGTGCCAGCAGTTGGAGTCTCGGGAACACTGAAGCTTTCTTT. This sequence encodes CASSWSLGNTEAFF.

Details on this clone: In the same sample, other DNA sequences code for this CDR3. This chain joins TRBV9 and TRBJ2-3; no reliable D call. Per germline, CDR1 SGDLS and CDR2 YYNGEE. This CDR3 is built from 12 residues. Trimming left V 2 bases short and J 5 bases short, with 6 bases between. In DNA, the CDR3 is TGTGCCAGCAGCGTTAGCCGAGATACGCAGTATTTT. The encoded protein is CASSVSRDTQYF.

This chain links TRBV14 with TRBJ2-7; TRBD2 is a possible D gene (5 bases). This CDR3 region has 14 residues. Trimming left V 0 bases short and J 6 bases short, with 12 bases between. Per the germline V gene, CDR1 is SGHDN and CDR2 is FVKESK. CDR3 DNA sequence: TGTGCCAGCAGCCAAGAACAGCTGGAGGTCGAGCAGTACTTC. This gives the protein CASSQEQLEVEQYF.

This clone has only a few counts. The CDR3 DNA reads TGTGCCAGCAGCAACCAAGTCGGGGCCAACGTCCTGACTTTC. The encoded protein is CASSNQVGANVLTF. V is TRBV9 and J is TRBJ2-6; D unresolved. Trimming took off 4 bases at V and 4 bases at J, with 9 bases between the two ends. The CDR3 sequence is 14 residues long. CDR1 and CDR2 from the germline V gene are SGDLS and YYNGEE.

This clone has only a few counts. The J gene is TRBJ1-5, the V gene TRBV6-5; tentative D call: TRBD1 (5 bases). The germline gives CDR1 MNHEY, CDR2 SVGAGI. This CDR3 contains 12 residues. Trimming removed 7 bases at V and 4 bases at J, with 8 bases between. The CDR3 bases are TGTGCCAGCAAGCAGGGTAATCAGCCCCAGCATTTT. Protein: CASKQGNQPQHF.

Notes on this clone: Mismatch with germline at one junction end may stem from a read error. The V call is TRBV7-7, the J call TRBJ2-1; D unclear. This CDR3 spans 16 amino acids. Per the germline V gene, CDR1 is SSHAT and CDR2 is FNYEAQ (reference sequence). CDR3 coding DNA: TGTGCTAGCAGCTTAAGGTTCCGGCAACCCCACGATGAGCAGTTCTTC. Translation: CASSLRFRQPHDEQFF. The full variable domain, rest sourced from reference TRBV7-7 and TRBJ2-1, is GAGVSQSPRYKVTKRGQDVTLRCDPISSHATLYWYQQALGQGPEFLTYFNYEAQPDKSGLPSDRFSAERPEGSISTLTIQRTEQRDSAMYRCASSLRFRQPHDEQFFGPGTRLTVL.

This clone occurred once. The rearrangement joins TRBV6-6 to TRBJ1-4, with D perhaps TRBD1 (5 bases). This CDR3 has 16 amino acids. Per germline, CDR1 MNHNY and CDR2 SVGAGI (reference sequence). The germline V and J ends were trimmed by 0 bases and 6 bases, with 14 bases remaining between them. The CDR3 bases are TGTGCCAGCAGTTACTCTGCAGGGAGGATAGATGAAAAACTGTTTTTT. It encodes CASSYSAGRIDEKLFF.

In this sample, this clone turned up a few times. This sequence joins TRBV29-1 and TRBJ2-2, with 11 bases identical to TRBD1. The V segment lost 6 bases and the J segment 4 bases; nucleotides outside the gene matches: 10. The CDR3 is made up of 16 amino acids. Germline V CDR1 and CDR2: SQVTM, ANQGSEA. The CDR3 is CSVGNGQGAGTGELFF. In DNA, the CDR3 is TGCAGCGTCGGTAATGGACAGGGGGCAGGCACCGGGGAGCTGTTTTTT.

The rearrangement links TRBV30 to TRBJ1-6; unclear D gene. Germline lookup yields CDR1 GTSNPN and CDR2 SVGIG (reference sequence). CDR3 length: 10 amino acids. V was trimmed by 4 bases and J by 11 bases, leaving 6 bases between them. CDR3 sequence: CAWMNPPLHF. The DNA of the CDR3 is TGTGCCTGGATGAACCCACCCCTCCACTTT.

This clone was seen only a few times. This chain connects TRBV27 to TRBJ2-7; a weak D match, TRBD2 (6 bases). The germline V gene encodes CDR1 MNHEY and CDR2 SMNVEV (reference sequence). With 3 bases removed from V and 0 bases from J, the gap between germline ends came to 12 bases. This CDR3 contains 15 residues. The CDR3 reads CASSLGRGISYEQYF. CDR3 sequence (DNA): TGTGCCAGCAGTTTGGGGCGGGGAATCTCCTACGAGCAGTACTTC.

This chain uses TRBV29-1 with TRBJ2-5, with 8 bases identical to TRBD2. The J call is in doubt because the DNA end fits TRBJ2-7 better. The germline V gene has CDR1 SQVTM and CDR2 ANQGSEA. The CDR3 has 16 residues. The CDR3 DNA is TGCAGCGTTGAACACTCGGGGCGGGAGGTCCCTGACGAGCAGTACTTC. It codes for CSVEHSGREVPDEQYF.

The chain has TRBV27 and TRBJ1-2; D not resolved. Per germline, CDR1 MNHEY and CDR2 SMNVEV (reference sequence). Between the trimmed V and J ends, which lost 4 bases and 4 bases, there was a span of 13 bases. This CDR3 contains 14 residues. The CDR3, as DNA: TGTGCCAGCAGTTCGTTGGCAGACGCCTATGGCTACACCTTC. This translates into CASSSLADAYGYTF.

This clone has just a few counts. The V gene is TRBV6-5, the J gene TRBJ1-1; possible D gene TRBD1, 5 bases. Germline values: CDR1 MNHEY, CDR2 SVGAGI. This CDR3 is built from 13 residues. The germline V and J ends were trimmed by 6 bases and 4 bases, with 12 bases remaining between them. The CDR3 nucleotides are TGTGCCAGCAGGGCCAGGGAAGTCACTGAAGCTTTCTTT. It yields the protein CASRAREVTEAFF.

The chain has TRBV2 and TRBJ1-1, with D uncertain. The CDR3 runs 19 residues. In germline, CDR1 is SNHLY, CDR2 FYNNEI. Trimming took off 3 bases at V and 0 bases at J, with 23 bases between the two ends. The CDR3: CASSETPYLSIKLNTEAFF. Written as DNA, the CDR3 is TGTGCCAGCAGTGAGACCCCATATCTATCCATTAAGCTGAACACTGAAGCTTTCTTT.

The chain is built from TRBV5-4 and TRBJ2-1, with D tentatively TRBD2 (6 bases). Trimming pared 8 bases from V and 9 bases from J, leaving 18 bases between. Germline CDR1 is SGHNT and CDR2 is YYREEE (reference sequence). This CDR3 has 13 amino acids. CDR3 nucleotides: TGTGCCAGTGGGGACGGACTAAGCTCTGAGCAGTTCTTC. Protein product: CASGDGLSSEQFF.

A few counts support this clone. This chain joins TRBV11-2 and TRBJ2-1; D perhaps matches TRBD2 (6 bases). Per germline, CDR1 SGHAT and CDR2 FQNNGV. The CDR3 has 14 amino acids. With 2 bases removed from V and 6 bases from J, the gap between germline ends came to 11 bases. In nucleotides, the CDR3 is TGTGCCAGCAGCTTATCGGGAGCGGGCAATGAGCAGTTCTTC. It translates to CASSLSGAGNEQFF.

This clone turned up a few times. The V gene is TRBV9, the J gene TRBJ2-1; a possible D gene is TRBD1 (6 bases). V lost 0 bases and J 2 bases, leaving 9 bases between the germline ends. Germline values: CDR1 SGDLS, CDR2 YYNGEE. This CDR3 is built from 15 residues. CDR3 residues: CASSVATGTYNEQFF. CDR3 bases: TGTGCCAGCAGCGTAGCTACAGGGACCTACAATGAGCAGTTCTTC.